This T cell receptor beta chain was sequenced during a study of cytomegalovirus exposure and HLA in healthy donors. Study-wide results and caveats: In a later analysis, TCR beta V- and J-gene trimming showed a link to a missense DCLRE1C variant. Productive rates of about 87% or about 30% were seen for most TCR beta V segments in an earlier analysis. Associated with HLA alleles at 0.05 false discovery rate in a later analysis were some 18,000 TCR beta sequences.

In the case of this clone: What it binds is not known.

The PCR made use of 60 Vbeta and 13 Jbeta primers. Sequencing used immunoSEQ multiplex PCR; TCRdb keeps in-frame clones, though not all of them. The table lists approximately 190,000 clones, approximately 82% of them singletons. Specimen: PBMCs. This TCR was sampled from a woman aged 18-29 years in good health and CMV-seronegative.

CDR3 residues: CASSLDPGLSYEQYF. The CDR3 DNA reads TGTGCCAGCAGCTTAGACCCAGGACTCTCCTACGAGCAGTACTTC. The rearrangement uses TRBV7-2 and TRBJ2-5, with D perhaps TRBD2 (5 bases). The end of the DNA is better explained by TRBJ2-7, so the J call may be wrong. Germline V gene sequence: CDR1 SGHTA, CDR2 FQGNSA. This CDR3 is built from 15 residues.